This T cell receptor beta chain was profiled in a study of T cell repertoires in cytomegalovirus infection. About the research overall: It can be stated that public TCR beta signatures indicated CMV infection as well as a matching HLA type.

This clonotype has a count of ten or more. Its antigen is not identified. TCRdb reprocessed the reads with MiXCR, giving one entry per CDR3 protein. The data hold hundreds of thousands of distinct CDR3 sequences, with about a sixth observed a single time. The CDR3 length is 16 residues. Germline V lookup: CDR1 SGHVS, CDR2 FQNEAQ. V was cut by 3 bases and J by 6 bases, with 21 bases left in between. General study points: Identification of carriers of CMV plus the relevant HLA was performed using cumulative public TCR beta family frequency.

The sequence derives from a human donor in good health (CMV status not recorded). Some clones in this sample may be carry-over from other donors' samples. Source material: PBMCs. V and J are TRBV7-8 and TRBJ2-7, with a possible D match to TRBD1 (7 bases). CDR3 coding DNA: TGTGCCAGCAGCTTTAGGGGCGGGACAGATCTGTCCGAGCAGTACTTC. Translation: CASSFRGGTDLSEQYF.